This T cell receptor beta chain derives from a study of blood T cell repertoires in COVID-19. The wider study: The origin of the acute and convalescent COVID-19 samples was the United States, Italy and Spain. The cDNA or gDNA used as material had been derived from T cells, B-cell-depleted T cells, or PBMCs.

Original handling: By means of reference gene primer amplification, nucleated cell counts were estimated. Assay: immunoSEQ multiplex PCR; the TCRdb copy retains only in-frame clones and omits some. Clone size and the V and J calls come from that table; the DNA yielded D and trimming. The sample includes 120,000 to 150,000 clones, roughly 87% seen only once; the top ten take approximately 0.98%. CDR3 length equals 13 residues. Germline CDR1 is MDHEN and CDR2 is SYDVKM. V was trimmed by 7 bases and J by 7 bases, leaving 16 bases between them. Input material: peripheral blood. The chain employs TRBV28 and TRBJ1-2, with a weak D call TRBD1 (6 bases). The source is a woman aged 50 to 65 with acute or convalescent COVID-19. CDR3 region: CASTPDRIGGYTF. CDR3 sequence (DNA): TGTGCCAGCACCCCCGACAGGATCGGTGGCTACACCTTC.